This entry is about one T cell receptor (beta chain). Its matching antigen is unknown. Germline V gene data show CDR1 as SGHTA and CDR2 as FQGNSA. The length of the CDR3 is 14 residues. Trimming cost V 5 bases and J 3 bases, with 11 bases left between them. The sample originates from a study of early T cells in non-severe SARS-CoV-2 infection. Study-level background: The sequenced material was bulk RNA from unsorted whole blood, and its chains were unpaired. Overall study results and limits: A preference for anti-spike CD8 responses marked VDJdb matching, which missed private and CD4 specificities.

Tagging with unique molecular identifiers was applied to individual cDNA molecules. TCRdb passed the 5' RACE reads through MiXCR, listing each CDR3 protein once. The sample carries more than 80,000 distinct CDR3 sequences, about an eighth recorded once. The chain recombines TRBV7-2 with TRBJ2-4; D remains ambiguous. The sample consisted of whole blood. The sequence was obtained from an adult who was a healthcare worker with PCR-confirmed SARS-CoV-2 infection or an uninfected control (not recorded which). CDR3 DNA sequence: TGTGCCAGCAGCCCCAGCGCAGGCAAAAACATTCAGTACTTC. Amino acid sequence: CASSPSAGKNIQYF.